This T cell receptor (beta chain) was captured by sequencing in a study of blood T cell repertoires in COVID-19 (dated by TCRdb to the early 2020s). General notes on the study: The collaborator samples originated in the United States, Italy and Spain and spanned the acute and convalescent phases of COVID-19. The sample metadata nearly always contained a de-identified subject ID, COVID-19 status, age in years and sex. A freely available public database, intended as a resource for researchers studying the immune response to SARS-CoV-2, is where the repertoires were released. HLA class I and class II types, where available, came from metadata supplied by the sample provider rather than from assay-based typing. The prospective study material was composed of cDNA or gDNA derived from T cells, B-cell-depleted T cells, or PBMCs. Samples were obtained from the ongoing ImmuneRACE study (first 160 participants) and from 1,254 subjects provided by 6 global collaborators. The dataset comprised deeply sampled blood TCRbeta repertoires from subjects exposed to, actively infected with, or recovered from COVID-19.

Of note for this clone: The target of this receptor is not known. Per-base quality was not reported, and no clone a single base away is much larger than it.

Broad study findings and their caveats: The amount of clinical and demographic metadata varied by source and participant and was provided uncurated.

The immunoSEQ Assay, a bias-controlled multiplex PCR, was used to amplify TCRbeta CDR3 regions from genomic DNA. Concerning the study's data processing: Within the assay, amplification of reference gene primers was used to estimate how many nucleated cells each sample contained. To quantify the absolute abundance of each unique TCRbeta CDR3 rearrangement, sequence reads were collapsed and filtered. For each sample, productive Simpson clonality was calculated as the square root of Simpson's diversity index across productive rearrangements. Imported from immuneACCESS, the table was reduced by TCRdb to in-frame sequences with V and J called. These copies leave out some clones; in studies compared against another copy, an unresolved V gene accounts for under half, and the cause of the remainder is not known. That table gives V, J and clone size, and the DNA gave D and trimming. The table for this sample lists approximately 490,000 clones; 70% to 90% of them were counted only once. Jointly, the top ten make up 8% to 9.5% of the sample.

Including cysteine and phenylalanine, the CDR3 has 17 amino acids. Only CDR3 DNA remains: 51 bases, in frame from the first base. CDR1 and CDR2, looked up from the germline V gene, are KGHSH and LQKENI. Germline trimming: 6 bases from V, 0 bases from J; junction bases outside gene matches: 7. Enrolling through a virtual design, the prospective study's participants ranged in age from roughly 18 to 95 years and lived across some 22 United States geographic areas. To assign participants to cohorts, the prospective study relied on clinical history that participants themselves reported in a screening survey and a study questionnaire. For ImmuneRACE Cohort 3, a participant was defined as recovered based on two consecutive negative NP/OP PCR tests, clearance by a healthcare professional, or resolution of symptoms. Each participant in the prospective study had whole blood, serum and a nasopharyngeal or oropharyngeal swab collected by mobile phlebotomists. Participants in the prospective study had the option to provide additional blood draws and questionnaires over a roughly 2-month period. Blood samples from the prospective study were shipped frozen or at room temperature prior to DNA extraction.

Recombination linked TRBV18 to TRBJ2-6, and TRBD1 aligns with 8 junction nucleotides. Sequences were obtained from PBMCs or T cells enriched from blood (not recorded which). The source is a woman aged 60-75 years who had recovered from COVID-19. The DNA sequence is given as TGTGCCAGCTCCCCTTACACAGGGGGCTCTGGGGCCAACGTCCTGACTTTC. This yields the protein CASSPYTGGSGANVLTF.